The rows below give T cell receptor beta chains drawn from one sample of a study of identifying expanded T cells in peripheral blood. Method: immunoSEQ multiplex PCR; TCRdb's copy keeps in-frame clones and lacks some. The sample has approximately 85,000 clones; around 89% are singletons. The sequenced sample was blood. These TCRs come from a person aged 18 to 75 in good health. Each CDR3 is given with its conserved first and last residue. Fields, in order: clone size, J gene, D gene, V gene, CDR3 DNA, CDR3 protein. A D gene is named only where the DNA matches it firmly. Expanded clones are given a class, and other clones once, few, many or no size at all.

>-|TRBJ2-7|TRBD2|TRBV27
TGTGCCAGCAGTCTTCGGGGAGGGTACGAGCAGTACTTC
CASSLRGGYEQYF
>-|TRBJ1-4|TRBD1|TRBV18
TGTGCCAGCTCACCACCGGGACAGTATAATGAAAAACTGTTTTTT
CASSPPGQYNEKLFF
>-|TRBJ1-2|TRBD1|TRBV27
TGTGCCAGCAGTCCAAGGACAGGGGAAGGCTACACCTTC
CASSPRTGEGYTF
>once|TRBJ2-1|-|TRBV29-1
TGCAGCGCTCAGGGAGGGGGCAATGAGCAGTTCTTC
CSAQGGGNEQFF
>-|TRBJ2-1|TRBD2|TRBV4-1
TGCGCCAGCAGCCAAGACGAAGCGGGGGCAGGGTATGAGCAGTTCTTC
CASSQDEAGAGYEQFF
>-|TRBJ2-1|-|TRBV7-2
TGTGCCAAAAGGGAGATCTCCTACAATGAGCAGTTCTTC
CAKREISYNEQFF
>-|TRBJ1-5|-|TRBV7-2
TGTGCCAGCACCCCCTTCGCTGGTGGGCATCAGCCCCAGCATTTT
CASTPFAGGHQPQHF
>-|TRBJ2-3|-|TRBV27
TGTGCCAGCAGTTTAATCCGGGGGGCCCGTGATACGCAGTATTTT
CASSLIRGARDTQYF
>-|TRBJ2-5|-|TRBV29-1
TGCAGCGTTGAAGGCTTCGAGGGAGAGACCCAGTACTTC
CSVEGFEGETQYF
>few|TRBJ2-5|-|TRBV6-5
TGTGCCAGCAGGGGATTCAAACAAGAGACCCAGTACTTC
CASRGFKQETQYF
>-|TRBJ2-7|-|TRBV4-2
TGTGCCAGCAGCCAAGACTTATACAGCTCCTACGAGCAGTACTTC
CASSQDLYSSYEQYF
>-|TRBJ1-4|-|TRBV6-1
TGTGCCAGCAGTGGGGGGTCTGCAACTAATGAAAAACTGTTTTTT
CASSGGSATNEKLFF
>-|TRBJ2-7|-|TRBV11-2
TGTGCCAGCAGTAGGGTTCGACAGCCCTACGAGCAGTACTTC
CASSRVRQPYEQYF
>once|TRBJ2-4|-|TRBV6-5
TGTGCCAGCAGCCAGGGGCTAGCCAAAAACATTCAGTACTTC
CASSQGLAKNIQYF
>once|TRBJ1-5|TRBD1|TRBV7-7
TGTGCCAGCAGCTTCCGACAGGGAGGGAATCAGCCCCAGCATTTT
CASSFRQGGNQPQHF
>-|TRBJ1-2|TRBD1|TRBV7-9
TGTGCCAGCAGCGACAGGGTTAACTATGGCTACACCTTC
CASSDRVNYGYTF
>-|TRBJ2-7|TRBD1|TRBV19
TGTGCCAGTAGTCCCGGACAGGCCTACGAGCAGTACTTC
CASSPGQAYEQYF
>-|TRBJ1-2|TRBD1|TRBV29-1
TGCAGCGGTGTGACAGGGGGCGGGGGCTACACCTTC
CSGVTGGGGYTF
>-|TRBJ1-2|-|TRBV7-2
TGTGCCAGCAGCTTAGTAGAGGGGCTGGACTATGGCTACACCTTC
CASSLVEGLDYGYTF
>-|TRBJ2-1|-|TRBV7-9
TGTGCCAGCAGCCCCGGGGACCTCGAGCAGTTCTTC
CASSPGDLEQFF
>-|TRBJ2-1|TRBD2|TRBV5-6
TGTGCCAGCAGCTTGGCCACCAGCGGGGGGGCCGGGGATGAGCAGTTCTTC
CASSLATSGGAGDEQFF
>-|TRBJ1-5|-|TRBV6-5
TGTGCCAGCAGTTACGAGTACCGTCAGCCCCAGCATTTT
CASSYEYRQPQHF
>-|TRBJ2-2|-|TRBV7-9
TGTGCCAGCAGCTTAGGGGCCAGGGCAAGAGACGGGGAGCTGTTTTTT
CASSLGARARDGELFF
>-|TRBJ1-5|-|TRBV7-7
TGTGCCAGCAGCTTAGCACAGGATCAGCCCCAGCATTTT
CASSLAQDQPQHF
>-|TRBJ1-4|-|TRBV5-1
TGCGCCAGCAGCTTGTCCGGGGCCACTGCAACTAATGAAAAACTGTTTTTT
CASSLSGATATNEKLFF
>-|TRBJ1-3|-|TRBV5-6
TGTGCCAGCATCACTTGGGGGGAGCGGTCTGGAAACACCATATATTTT
CASITWGERSGNTIYF
>-|TRBJ2-1|TRBD2|TRBV13
TGTGCCAGCAGCACCGGGACTAGCCGGGAAGAGCAGTTCTTC
CASSTGTSREEQFF
>-|TRBJ1-6|-|TRBV5-1
TGCGCCAGCAGCTTGGCACGGGGAAATTCACCCCTCCACTTT
CASSLARGNSPLHF
>-|TRBJ2-3|-|TRBV11-2
TGTGCCAGCAGCTTAGGCTCAGGGGCTGTCGATACGCAGTATTTT
CASSLGSGAVDTQYF
>-|TRBJ2-3|-|TRBV9
TGTGCCAGCGGGGGACGAGCGGAGAGCACAGATACGCAGTATTTT
CASGGRAESTDTQYF
>-|TRBJ1-1|-|TRBV5-1
TGCGCCAGCAGCGTGAGGTACCAGAACACTGAAGCTTTCTTT
CASSVRYQNTEAFF
>-|TRBJ2-1|TRBD2|TRBV4-1
TGCGCCAGCAGCCAAGATCCAGCGGGGGGTAATGAGCAGTTCTTC
CASSQDPAGGNEQFF
>-|TRBJ2-7|TRBD1|TRBV30
TGTGCCTGGAGCTTAATTCAGGGGGCAGGGCAGTACTTC
CAWSLIQGAGQYF
>few|TRBJ1-5|-|TRBV6-6
TGTGCCAGCAGTTACGCGAACAATCAGCCCCAGCATTTT
CASSYANNQPQHF
>-|TRBJ2-6|-|TRBV18
TGTGCCAGCTCCTTGGGCTCGACAGGCTTTAGTGGGGCCAACGTCCTGACTTTC
CASSLGSTGFSGANVLTF
>-|TRBJ2-1|-|TRBV5-4
TGTGCCAGCAGCTTGGCGGGGGCCCACTCCTACAATGAGCAGTTCTTC
CASSLAGAHSYNEQFF
>-|TRBJ1-1|-|TRBV6-1
TGTGCCAGCAGTGAAGTTGCAGCTATAGTAGGGAACACTGAAGCTTTCTTT
CASSEVAAIVGNTEAFF
>once|TRBJ2-5|-|TRBV27
TGTGCCAGCAGTGCCGGGTGGCGCGAAGAGACCCAGTACTTC
CASSAGWREETQYF
>-|TRBJ1-6|-|TRBV7-9
TGTGCCAGCAGCTTAAATAATTCACCCCTCCACTTT
CASSLNNSPLHF
>-|TRBJ2-1|-|TRBV5-1
TGCGCCAGCAGCTTTGGTGAGGGCCGCTCCCGCCCCAATGAGCAGTTCTTC
CASSFGEGRSRPNEQFF
>-|TRBJ2-3|-|TRBV6-5
TGTGCCAGCAGTTACAGGGACGGCACAGATACGCAGTATTTT
CASSYRDGTDTQYF
>-|TRBJ2-5|TRBD2|TRBV7-4
TGTGCCAGCCTAGGGATTCCGGGGGGGCGCGAGACCCAGTACTTC
CASLGIPGGRETQYF
>-|TRBJ2-7|TRBD1|TRBV5-1
TGCGCCAGCAGCTTGGAACAGGGGTCCATTCGGGTTTACGAGCAGTACTTC
CASSLEQGSIRVYEQYF
>-|TRBJ2-7|-|TRBV6-5
TGTGCCAGCAGTTACGCGCAGGGTAGCTACGAGCAGTACTTC
CASSYAQGSYEQYF
>-|TRBJ2-7|TRBD1|TRBV19
TGTGCCAGTAGTGTTACAGGGGGCATCTACGAGCAGTACTTC
CASSVTGGIYEQYF
>-|TRBJ2-5|-|TRBV15
TGTGCCACCAGCAGACCAACAGAGCAAGAGACCCAGTACTTC
CATSRPTEQETQYF
>-|TRBJ2-3|TRBD2|TRBV4-3
TGCGCCAGCAGCCATAGCGGGGGGGCTGCAGATACGCAGTATTTT
CASSHSGGAADTQYF
>-|TRBJ1-6|-|TRBV9
TGCGCCAGCAGCTTAGCGGGGAGCCGTAATTCACCCCTCCACTTT
CASSLAGSRNSPLHF
>-|TRBJ1-5|TRBD1|TRBV2
TGTGCCAGCAGTTGGACAGGGGACACCAATCAGCCCCAGCATTTT
CASSWTGDTNQPQHF
>-|TRBJ2-7|-|TRBV7-7
TGTGCCAGCAGCTTAGCGCAGGAAACGGAGCAGTACTTC
CASSLAQETEQYF
>-|TRBJ1-2|-|TRBV2
TGTGCCAGTCTGGGTGATGACTATGGCTACACCTTC
CASLGDDYGYTF
>-|TRBJ2-7|TRBD1|TRBV19
TGTGCCAGTAGTAGGGGACAGATGAACTACGAGCAGTACTTC
CASSRGQMNYEQYF
>-|TRBJ2-7|TRBD1|TRBV6-5
TGTGCCAGCAGATGGACAGGGGCGTCCGAGCAGTACTTC
CASRWTGASEQYF
>once|TRBJ2-7|-|TRBV11-2
TGTGCCAGCAGCTTAGATCCATGGTCAGGGTCAGATTACGAGCAGTACTTC
CASSLDPWSGSDYEQYF
>-|TRBJ1-3|-|TRBV5-6
TGTGCCAGCAGCTGGACAGCCTCTGGAAACACCATATATTTT
CASSWTASGNTIYF
>-|TRBJ1-2|TRBD1|TRBV7-2
TGTGCCAGCAGCTTCGACAGGGACTATAGCTACACCTTC
CASSFDRDYSYTF
>-|TRBJ2-2|-|TRBV7-2
TGTGCCAGCAGCACAGAAACCGGGGAGCTGTTTTTT
CASSTETGELFF